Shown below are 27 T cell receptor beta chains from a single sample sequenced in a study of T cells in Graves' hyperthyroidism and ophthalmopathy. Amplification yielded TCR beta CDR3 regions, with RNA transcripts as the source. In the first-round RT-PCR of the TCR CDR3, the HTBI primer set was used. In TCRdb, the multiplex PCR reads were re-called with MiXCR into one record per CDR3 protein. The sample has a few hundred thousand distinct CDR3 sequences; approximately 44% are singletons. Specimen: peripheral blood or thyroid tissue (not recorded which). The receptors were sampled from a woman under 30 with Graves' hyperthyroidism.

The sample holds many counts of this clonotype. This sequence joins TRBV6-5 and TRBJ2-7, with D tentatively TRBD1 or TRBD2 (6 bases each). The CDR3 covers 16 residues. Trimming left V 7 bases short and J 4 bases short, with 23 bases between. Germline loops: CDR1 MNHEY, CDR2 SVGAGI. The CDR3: CASTATGARGGYEQYF. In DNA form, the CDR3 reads TGTGCCAGCACCGCAACCGGGGCCAGGGGAGGTTACGAGCAGTACTTC.

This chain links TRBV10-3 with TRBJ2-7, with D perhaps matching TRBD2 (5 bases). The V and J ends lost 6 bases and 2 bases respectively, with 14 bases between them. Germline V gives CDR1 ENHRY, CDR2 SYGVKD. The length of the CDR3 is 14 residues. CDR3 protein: CAISLEGLAYEQYF. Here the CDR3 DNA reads TGTGCCATCAGCCTTGAGGGCCTCGCCTACGAGCAGTACTTC.

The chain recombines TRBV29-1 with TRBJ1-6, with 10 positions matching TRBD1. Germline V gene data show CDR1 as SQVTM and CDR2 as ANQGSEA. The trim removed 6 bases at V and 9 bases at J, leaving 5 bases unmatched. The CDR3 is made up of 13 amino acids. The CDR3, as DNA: TGCAGCGTGGGGGACAGGGGAGGTTCACCCCTCCACTTT. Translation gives CSVGDRGGSPLHF.

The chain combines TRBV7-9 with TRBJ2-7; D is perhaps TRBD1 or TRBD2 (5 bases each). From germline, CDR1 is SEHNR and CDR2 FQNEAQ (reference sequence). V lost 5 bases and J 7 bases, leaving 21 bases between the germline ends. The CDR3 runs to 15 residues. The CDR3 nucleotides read TGTGCCAGCAGCCTCCGGGACCATCCCTACAATGAGCAGTACTTC. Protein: CASSLRDHPYNEQYF.

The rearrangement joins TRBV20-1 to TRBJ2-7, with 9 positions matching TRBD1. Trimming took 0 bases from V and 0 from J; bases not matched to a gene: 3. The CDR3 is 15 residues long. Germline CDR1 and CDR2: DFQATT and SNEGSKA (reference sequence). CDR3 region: CSARETGGFSYEQYF. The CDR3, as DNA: TGCAGTGCTAGAGAAACAGGGGGCTTCTCCTACGAGCAGTACTTC.

The CDR3 DNA follows: TGTGCCAGTAGTTCCGCCCCGGTTAGGTCCTACAATGAGCAGTTCTTC. Protein product: CASSSAPVRSYNEQFF. The chain carries TRBV19 and TRBJ2-1, with D uncertain. The CDR3 contains 16 residues. Looked up from germline, CDR1 is LNHDA and CDR2 is SQIVND (reference sequence). V lost 5 bases and J lost 1, with 15 bases in between.

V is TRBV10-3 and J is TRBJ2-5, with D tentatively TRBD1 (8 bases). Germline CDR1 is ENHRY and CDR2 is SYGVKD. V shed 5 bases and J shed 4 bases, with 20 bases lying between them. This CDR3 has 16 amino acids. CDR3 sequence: CAISTGGRTGPETQYF. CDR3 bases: TGTGCCATCAGTACGGGGGGTCGGACAGGGCCAGAGACCCAGTACTTC.

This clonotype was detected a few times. The CDR3 loop reads CASSPTSSNTGELFF. CDR3 nucleotides: TGTGCCAGCAGCCCGACTAGTTCGAACACCGGGGAGCTGTTTTTT. The V and J genes are TRBV7-2 and TRBJ2-2; tentative D call: TRBD2 (6 bases). CDR3 length: 15 amino acids. Looked up from germline, CDR1 is SGHTA and CDR2 is FQGNSA. Trimming cost V 5 bases and J 0 bases, with 10 bases left between them. The full variable domain, completed using reference TRBV7-2 and TRBJ2-2, is GAGVSQSPSNKVTEKGKDVELRCDPISGHTALYWYRQSLGQGLEFLIYFQGNSAPDKSGLPSDRFSAERTGGSVSTLTIQRTQQEDSAVYLCASSPTSSNTGELFFGEGSRLTVL.

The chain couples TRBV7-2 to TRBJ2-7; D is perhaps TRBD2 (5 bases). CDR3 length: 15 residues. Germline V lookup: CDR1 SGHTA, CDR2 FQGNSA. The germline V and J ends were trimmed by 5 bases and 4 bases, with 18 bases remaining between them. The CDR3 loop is CASSVDGGSLYEQYF. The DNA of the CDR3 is TGTGCCAGCAGCGTAGACGGTGGGAGCCTATACGAGCAGTACTTC.

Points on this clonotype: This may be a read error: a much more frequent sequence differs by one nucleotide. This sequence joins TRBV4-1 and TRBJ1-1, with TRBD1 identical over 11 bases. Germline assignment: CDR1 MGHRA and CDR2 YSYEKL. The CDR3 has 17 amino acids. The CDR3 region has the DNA TGCGCCAGCAGCCAAGGGGACAGGGGGTCAATGAACGCTGAAGCTTTCTTT. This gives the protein CASSQGDRGSMNAEAFF.

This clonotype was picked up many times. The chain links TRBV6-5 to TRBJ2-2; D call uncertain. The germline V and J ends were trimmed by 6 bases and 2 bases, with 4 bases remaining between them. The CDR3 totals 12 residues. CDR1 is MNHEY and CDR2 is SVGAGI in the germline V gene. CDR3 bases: TGTGCCAGCAGATCAAACACCGGGGAGCTGTTTTTT. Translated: CASRSNTGELFF.

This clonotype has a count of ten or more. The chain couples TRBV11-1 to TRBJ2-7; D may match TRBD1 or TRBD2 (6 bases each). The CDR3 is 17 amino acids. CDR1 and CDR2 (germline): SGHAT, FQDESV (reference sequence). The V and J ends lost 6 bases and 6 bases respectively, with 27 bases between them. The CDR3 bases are TGTGCCAGCAGAATAACCGGGACATCGCTTGGAGGGAGCGAGCAGTACTTC. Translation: CASRITGTSLGGSEQYF.

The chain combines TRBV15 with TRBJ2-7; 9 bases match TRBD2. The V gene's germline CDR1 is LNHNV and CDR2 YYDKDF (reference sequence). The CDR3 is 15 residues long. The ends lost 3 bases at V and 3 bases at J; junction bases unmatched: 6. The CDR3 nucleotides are TGTGCCACCAGCAGCTTAGCGGGGGACGGCTACGAGCAGTACTTC. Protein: CATSSLAGDGYEQYF.

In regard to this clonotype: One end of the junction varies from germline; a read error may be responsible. The CDR3 region is CASSGDSGDTIYF. Here the CDR3 DNA reads TGTGCCAGCAGTGGGGACAGTGGAGACACCATATATTTT. J is TRBJ1-3 and V is TRBV2; 7 nucleotides agree with TRBD1. Germline lookup yields CDR1 SNHLY and CDR2 FYNNEI. The CDR3 covers 13 residues.

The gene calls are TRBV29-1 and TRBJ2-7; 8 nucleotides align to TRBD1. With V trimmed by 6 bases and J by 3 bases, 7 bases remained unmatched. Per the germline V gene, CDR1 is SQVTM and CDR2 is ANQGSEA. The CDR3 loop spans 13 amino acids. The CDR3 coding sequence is TGCAGCGTCGTGGACAGGGTACTCTACGAGCAGTACTTC. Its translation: CSVVDRVLYEQYF.

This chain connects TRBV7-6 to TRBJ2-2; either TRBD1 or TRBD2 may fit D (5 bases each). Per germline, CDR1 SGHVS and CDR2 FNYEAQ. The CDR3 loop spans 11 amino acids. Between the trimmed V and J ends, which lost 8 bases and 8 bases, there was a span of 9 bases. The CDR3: CASFGTGELFF. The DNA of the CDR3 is TGTGCCAGCTTTGGGACGGGGGAGCTGTTTTTT.

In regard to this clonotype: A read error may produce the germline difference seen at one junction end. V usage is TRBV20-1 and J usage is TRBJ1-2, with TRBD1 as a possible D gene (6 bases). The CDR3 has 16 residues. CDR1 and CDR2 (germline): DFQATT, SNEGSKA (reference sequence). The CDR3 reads CSARALTGIRGDGCTF. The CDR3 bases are TGCAGTGCTAGGGCCCTAACCGGGATCAGGGGTGATGGCTGCACCTTC.

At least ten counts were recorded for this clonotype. The CDR3 spells CASNHPGGGWEAFF. The CDR3 DNA follows: TGTGCCAGCAACCACCCCGGCGGGGGGTGGGAAGCTTTCTTT. The chain joins TRBV19 to TRBJ1-1; perhaps TRBD1 as D (5 bases). Germline-derived CDR1 and CDR2 are LNHDA and SQIVND (reference sequence). The V gene lost 9 bases and the J gene lost 8 bases, with 22 bases spanning the gap. The CDR3 is 14 amino acids.

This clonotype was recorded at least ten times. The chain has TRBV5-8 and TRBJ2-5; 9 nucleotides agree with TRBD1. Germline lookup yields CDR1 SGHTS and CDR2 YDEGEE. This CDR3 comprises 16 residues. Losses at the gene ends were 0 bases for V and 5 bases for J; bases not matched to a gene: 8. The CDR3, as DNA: TGTGCCAGCAGCTTGGCTGACAGGGGGAGGGTGGAGACCCAGTACTTC. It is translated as CASSLADRGRVETQYF.

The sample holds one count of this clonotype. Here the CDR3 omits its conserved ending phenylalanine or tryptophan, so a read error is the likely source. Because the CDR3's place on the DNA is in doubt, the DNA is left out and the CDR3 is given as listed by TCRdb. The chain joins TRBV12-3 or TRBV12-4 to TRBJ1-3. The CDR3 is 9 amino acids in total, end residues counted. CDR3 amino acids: CASSFGRVT.

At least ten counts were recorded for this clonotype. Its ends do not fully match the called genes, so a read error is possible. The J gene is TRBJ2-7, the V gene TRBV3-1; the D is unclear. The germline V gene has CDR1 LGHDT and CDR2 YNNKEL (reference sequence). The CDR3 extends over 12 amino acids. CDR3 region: CASRQEPYEQYF. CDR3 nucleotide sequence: TGTGCCAGCAGGCAAGAACCCTACGAGCAGTACTTC.

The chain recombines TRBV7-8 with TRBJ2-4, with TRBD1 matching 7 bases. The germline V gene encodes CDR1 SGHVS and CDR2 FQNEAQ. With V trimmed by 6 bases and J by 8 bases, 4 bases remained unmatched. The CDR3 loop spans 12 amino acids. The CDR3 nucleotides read TGTGCCAGCAGTTGGGACAGTGACATTCAGTACTTC. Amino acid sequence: CASSWDSDIQYF.

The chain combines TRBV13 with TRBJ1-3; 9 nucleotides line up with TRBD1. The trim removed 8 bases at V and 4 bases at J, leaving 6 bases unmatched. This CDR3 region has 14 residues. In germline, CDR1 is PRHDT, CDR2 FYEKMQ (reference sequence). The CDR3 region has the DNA TGTGCCAGCCTGGACAGGGGAGGGGGAAACACCATATATTTT. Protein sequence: CASLDRGGGNTIYF.

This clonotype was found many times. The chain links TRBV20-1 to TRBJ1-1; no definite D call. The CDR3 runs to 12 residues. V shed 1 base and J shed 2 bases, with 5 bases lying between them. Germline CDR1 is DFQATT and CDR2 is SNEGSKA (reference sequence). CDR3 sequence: CSARAGNTEAFF. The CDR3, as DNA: TGCAGTGCTAGAGCCGGCAACACTGAAGCTTTCTTT.

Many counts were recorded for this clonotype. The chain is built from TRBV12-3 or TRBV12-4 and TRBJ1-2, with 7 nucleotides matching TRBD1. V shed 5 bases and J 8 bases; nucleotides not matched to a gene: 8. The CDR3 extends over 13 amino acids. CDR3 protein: CASSLQGDRGYTF. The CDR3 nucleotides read TGTGCCAGCAGTCTCCAGGGGGACCGGGGCTACACCTTC.

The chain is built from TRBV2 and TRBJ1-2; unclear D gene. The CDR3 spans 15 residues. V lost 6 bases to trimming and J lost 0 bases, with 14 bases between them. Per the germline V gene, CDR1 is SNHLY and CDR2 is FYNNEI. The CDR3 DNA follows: TGTGCCAGCAGCCCAGGATTGGGAGCTAACTATGGCTACACCTTC. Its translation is CASSPGLGANYGYTF.

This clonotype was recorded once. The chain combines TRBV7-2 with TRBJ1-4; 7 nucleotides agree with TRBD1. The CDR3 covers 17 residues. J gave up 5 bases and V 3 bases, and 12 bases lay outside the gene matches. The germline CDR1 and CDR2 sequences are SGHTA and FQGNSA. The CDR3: CASSLSSRAGQNEKLFF. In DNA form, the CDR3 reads TGTGCCAGCAGCTTGTCTTCGAGAGCGGGACAGAATGAAAAACTGTTTTTT.